Shown below are 23 T cell receptor beta chains from a single sample sequenced in a study of CD8 T cells in ankylosing spondylitis (dated by TCRdb to about 2017). These receptors have no known antigen. Overall results and qualifications from the work: Blood from ankylosing spondylitis patients appeared to be characterized by a TCR beta motif composed of eight highly homologous amino acid variants.

Libraries were built with 5' RACE. Sequencing used an Illumina HiSeq 2500. TCRdb applied fastp at Q25 and MiXCR to the public reads, then kept only in-frame beta chains. CDR3 protein sequences are deduplicated, and each keeps its most common genes and DNA. The sample includes over 200,000 distinct CDR3 sequences, with roughly 18% observed a single time. The ten biggest clones cover about 44% of the sample. The sample comprised blood, either unsorted or a sorted T cell fraction (not recorded which). The receptors come from a male donor with ankylosing spondylitis.

The chain has TRBV7-3 and TRBJ2-1; D may be TRBD2 (5 bases). The germline gives CDR1 SGHTA, CDR2 FQGTGA. This CDR3 is built from 13 residues. V lost 3 bases to trimming and J lost 5 bases, with 8 bases between them. The CDR3 coding sequence is TGTGCCAGCAGCTTGATCGGGGACAATGAGCAGTTCTTC. Translated, it gives CASSLIGDNEQFF.

The chain carries TRBV28 and TRBJ1-2, with D possibly matching TRBD1 (5 bases). The V end was cut by 5 bases, the J end by 7 bases, with 14 bases between. Germline lookup yields CDR1 MDHEN and CDR2 SYDVKM. The CDR3 contains 13 residues. CDR3 protein: CASSPAPGFGYTF. CDR3 bases: TGTGCCAGCAGTCCCGCTCCAGGGTTTGGCTACACCTTC.

The gene calls are TRBV5-5 and TRBJ2-7, with D possibly called TRBD1 or TRBD2 (6 bases each). Trimming stripped 7 bases from V and 4 bases from J, with 12 bases between. Looked up from germline, CDR1 is SGHKS and CDR2 is YYEKEE (reference sequence). This CDR3 spans 12 amino acids. This CDR3 reads CASARGLYEQYF. Written as DNA, the CDR3 is TGTGCCAGCGCTCGGGGGCTTTACGAGCAGTACTTC.

This clonotype was detected a few times. The chain carries TRBV12-3 or TRBV12-4 and TRBJ2-1; 7 bases map to TRBD2. V lost 3 bases to trimming and J lost 5 bases; unmatched junction nucleotides: 4. The length of the CDR3 is 14 residues. The CDR3: CASSLGTIDNEQFF. The CDR3 nucleotides read TGTGCCAGCAGTTTGGGGACTATTGACAATGAGCAGTTCTTC.

V usage is TRBV29-1 and J usage is TRBJ1-2, with D possibly being TRBD1 (5 bases). Germline-derived CDR1 and CDR2 are SQVTM and ANQGSEA. The CDR3 totals 12 residues. Trimming took 6 bases from V and 5 from J, leaving 13 bases between them. The CDR3, as DNA: TGCAGCGTCACCGGGGCTACTTATGGCTACACCTTC. This translates into CSVTGATYGYTF.

This clonotype was observed a handful of times. V usage is TRBV7-9 and J usage is TRBJ2-1; TRBD2 agrees at 8 bases. The V gene end was trimmed by 0 bases and the J gene end by 2 bases; junction bases not matched to a gene: 3. The V gene's germline CDR1 is SEHNR and CDR2 FQNEAQ (reference sequence). The CDR3 extends over 16 amino acids. DNA of the CDR3: TGTGCCAGCAGCTTAGCGGCGGGGGGTACCTACAATGAGCAGTTCTTC. This gives the protein CASSLAAGGTYNEQFF.

This clonotype occurred a few times. The chain couples TRBV12-3 or TRBV12-4 to TRBJ2-3; TRBD2 agrees at 8 bases. The CDR3 has 14 amino acids. J lost 2 bases, V lost 5 bases, and 3 bases had no gene match. The CDR3 DNA is TGTGCCAGCAGTACTAGCGGCTACACAGATACGCAGTATTTT. Translation: CASSTSGYTDTQYF.

This chain connects TRBV29-1 to TRBJ2-2; a possible D gene is TRBD1 (5 bases). This CDR3 is 12 amino acids long. Germline-derived CDR1 and CDR2 are SQVTM and ANQGSEA. Trimming removed 5 bases at V and 3 bases at J, with 7 bases between. The CDR3 coding sequence is TGCAGCGTTATCAGGGACACCGGGGAGCTGTTTTTT. Translating gives CSVIRDTGELFF.

The table lists this clonotype with many counts. The chain couples TRBV29-1 to TRBJ2-1; TRBD1 is a possible D gene (5 bases). Germline CDR1 reads SQVTM; CDR2 reads ANQGSEA. V was clipped by 3 bases and J by 5 bases, with 11 bases between them. The CDR3 totals 13 residues. In DNA, the CDR3 is TGCAGCGTTGACAGGGATCCGGACAATGAGCAGTTCTTC. It codes for CSVDRDPDNEQFF.

This clonotype was observed a handful of times. The chain combines TRBV29-1 with TRBJ1-4; D call uncertain. V lost 4 bases to trimming and J lost 7 bases, with 13 bases between them. The CDR3 has 13 residues. Per the germline V gene, CDR1 is SQVTM and CDR2 is ANQGSEA. In DNA, the CDR3 is TGCAGCGTTGGACACGCCTTGGGTGAAAAACTGTTTTTT. This translates into CSVGHALGEKLFF.

The table lists this clonotype with a few counts. The rearrangement links TRBV4-1 to TRBJ2-1; D is unclear. The V end was cut by 0 bases, the J end by 5 bases, with 11 bases between. The germline V gene has CDR1 MGHRA and CDR2 YSYEKL. This CDR3 has 15 amino acids. This CDR3 reads CASSQDYFADNEQFF. The CDR3 region has the DNA TGCGCCAGCAGCCAAGATTACTTTGCCGACAATGAGCAGTTCTTC.

This clonotype was found a few times. The rearrangement uses TRBV4-1 and TRBJ2-7, with D perhaps matching TRBD1 (6 bases). CDR3 size: 13 residues. The V end was cut by 4 bases, the J end by 6 bases, with 13 bases between. CDR1 is MGHRA and CDR2 is YSYEKL in the germline V gene. As DNA, the CDR3 is TGCGCCAGCAGCCTAGGGGGAGACCTCGAGCAGTACTTC. It is translated as CASSLGGDLEQYF.

CDR3 sequence (DNA): TGCAGTGCAGGACAGGGGGGGATCTCCTACGAGCAGTACTTC. Protein sequence: CSAGQGGISYEQYF. The V call is TRBV20-1, the J call TRBJ2-7, with 10 nucleotides matching TRBD1. Germline lookup yields CDR1 DFQATT and CDR2 SNEGSKA (reference sequence). The CDR3 is made up of 14 amino acids. Trimming cost V 6 bases and J 0 bases; bases outside gene matches: 5.

The J gene is TRBJ1-6, the V gene TRBV5-6; the D gene is possibly TRBD1 (6 bases). V dropped 4 bases and J dropped 7 bases, with 9 bases sitting between them. The CDR3 is 13 residues long. Germline V gives CDR1 SGHDT, CDR2 YYEEEE. CDR3 nucleotide sequence: TGTGCCAGCAGCCCGACAGGCAATTCACCCCTCCACTTT. Protein product: CASSPTGNSPLHF. Full variable domain (missing parts from reference TRBV5-6 and TRBJ1-6): DAGVTQSPTHLIKTRGQQVTLRCSPKSGHDTVSWYQQALGQGPQFIFQYYEEEERQRGNFPDRFSGHQFPNYSSELNVNALLLGDSALYLCASSPTGNSPLHFGNGTRLTVT.

This clonotype occurred a few times. The chain links TRBV6-5 to TRBJ1-1; unclear D gene. CDR1 and CDR2 (germline): MNHEY, SVGAGI. The CDR3 is 13 residues long. Deletions cut 4 bases from V and 0 bases from J, with 6 bases between. This chain's CDR3 is CASSLSMNTEAFF. The CDR3 coding sequence is TGTGCCAGCAGTTTATCCATGAACACTGAAGCTTTCTTT.

The rearrangement joins TRBV25-1 to TRBJ1-2; D may be TRBD1 (5 bases). V was clipped by 2 bases and J by 8 bases, with 6 bases between them. Germline CDR1 and CDR2: MGHDK and SYGVNS. CDR3 size: 11 residues. DNA for the CDR3: TGTGCCAGCAGTGAAGGGGACGGCTACACCTTC. Translated, it gives CASSEGDGYTF.

The chain joins TRBV20-1 to TRBJ2-3, with D uncertain. Germline V gives CDR1 DFQATT, CDR2 SNEGSKA (reference sequence). The germline V and J ends were trimmed by 0 bases and 0 bases, with 10 bases remaining between them. The CDR3 runs to 15 residues. For the CDR3, the DNA is TGCAGTGCTAGAGAGGCTCTGGCTAGCACAGATACGCAGTATTTT. This sequence encodes CSAREALASTDTQYF.

The V and J genes are TRBV4-2 and TRBJ2-1; 9 nucleotides match TRBD1. V was clipped by 4 bases and J by 7 bases; unmatched bases: 8. CDR3 length: 15 residues. CDR1 LGHNA and CDR2 YNFKEQ come from the germline V gene. The CDR3 reads CASSPPRGTGNEQFF. CDR3 in DNA: TGTGCCAGCAGCCCACCCCGGGGGACAGGGAATGAGCAGTTCTTC.

This clonotype showed up just a few times. The chain combines TRBV14 with TRBJ2-2; 7 bases match TRBD1. The J segment lost 1 base and the V segment lost 5 bases, leaving 4 bases of the junction unmatched. The germline CDR1 and CDR2 sequences are SGHDN and FVKESK. This CDR3 region has 15 residues. In DNA, the CDR3 is TGTGCCAGCAGCATCGACAGGGTGAACACCGGGGAGCTGTTTTTT. It codes for CASSIDRVNTGELFF.

The chain carries TRBV20-1 and TRBJ2-1; TRBD2 agrees at 11 bases. There are 15 residues in the CDR3. After removal of 1 base from V and 7 bases from J, the junction contained 6 bases not matched to a gene. Germline values: CDR1 DFQATT, CDR2 SNEGSKA (reference sequence). The CDR3 nucleotides are TGCAGTGCTAGAGGCTCTAGCGGGGGGAGGAATGAGCAGTTCTTC. Translation gives CSARGSSGGRNEQFF.

The chain uses TRBV6-5 and TRBJ2-5, with 10 bases lining up with TRBD2. The CDR3 is made up of 15 amino acids. V lost 4 bases and J lost 5; bases outside the gene matches: 7. Germline assignment: CDR1 MNHEY and CDR2 SVGAGI. The CDR3 loop is CASSSSGGGGETQYF. CDR3 coding DNA: TGTGCCAGCAGTTCCAGCGGGGGGGGAGGGGAGACCCAGTACTTC.

This clonotype was counted a few times. V usage is TRBV4-1 and J usage is TRBJ2-7, with 10 bases matching TRBD2. The V gene end was trimmed by 4 bases and the J gene end by 3 bases; junction bases not matched to a gene: 9. CDR1 is MGHRA and CDR2 is YSYEKL in the germline V gene. The CDR3 consists of 16 residues. The CDR3 coding sequence is TGCGCCAGCAGCCTAGAGCGGGGGGGGTTAGGCTACGAGCAGTACTTC. The encoded protein is CASSLERGGLGYEQYF.

The rearrangement joins TRBV4-1 to TRBJ2-7; TRBD1 matches at 7 bases. The CDR3 covers 16 residues. The V and J ends lost 4 bases and 3 bases, in that order; junction bases with no gene match: 12. Germline CDR1 is MGHRA and CDR2 is YSYEKL. The CDR3 bases are TGCGCCAGCAGCCGCCACCGACAGGGATCAGACTACGAGCAGTACTTC. Its protein product is CASSRHRQGSDYEQYF.